These 16 T cell receptor beta chains originate from one sample sequenced in a study of vaccination effects on CD4 cells after COVID-19. Profiling relied on immunoSEQ multiplex PCR, and the TCRdb table lists in-frame clones only, not all of them. This sample has approximately 50,000 clones, with roughly 76% found just once. Upon completion of 10 days in culture, CD4+ T cells were isolated. These receptors' targets are unknown. The input for sequencing was CD4+ T cells from PBMCs cultured without peptide, taken before COVID-19 vaccination. The receptors stem from a human donor who had a prior SARS-CoV-2 infection.

V and J are TRBV7-9 and TRBJ1-3; D ambiguous. In germline, CDR1 is SEHNR, CDR2 FQNEAQ (reference sequence). With 4 bases removed from V and 0 bases from J, the gap between germline ends came to 19 bases. The length of the CDR3 is 18 residues. The CDR3 protein is CASSYIFLGKSSGNTIYF. Here the CDR3 DNA reads TGTGCCAGCAGCTATATCTTTCTAGGAAAAAGCTCTGGAAACACCATATATTTT.

There are a few counts of this clone. The chain uses TRBV6-6 and TRBJ1-2; no definite D call. The CDR3 has 12 residues. In germline, CDR1 is MNHNY, CDR2 SVGAGI (reference sequence). V dropped 5 bases and J dropped 3 bases, with 7 bases sitting between them. The DNA for the CDR3 is TGTGCCAGCAGTCGACCGGACTATGGCTACACCTTC. It yields the protein CASSRPDYGYTF.

The rearrangement uses TRBV24-1 and TRBJ2-5; a weak D match, TRBD1 (6 bases). Between the trimmed V and J ends, which lost 4 bases and 7 bases, there was a span of 15 bases. Germline CDR1 is KGHDR and CDR2 is SFDVKD. The CDR3 covers 14 residues. The CDR3 loop is CATSDTIEGGTQYF. In DNA form, the CDR3 reads TGTGCCACCAGTGACACCATTGAAGGGGGGACCCAGTACTTC.

The chain is built from TRBV12-5 and TRBJ1-6; 9 bases match TRBD1. The germline V gene encodes CDR1 LGHNT and CDR2 FRNRAP. This CDR3 region has 14 residues. V was clipped by 6 bases and J by 7 bases; unmatched bases: 4. This chain's CDR3 is CASGTGQGNSPLHF. The DNA for the CDR3 is TGTGCTAGTGGAACGGGACAGGGAAATTCACCCCTCCACTTT.

This chain joins TRBV5-1 and TRBJ2-7; 9 positions match TRBD2. CDR3 length: 16 residues. V shed 0 bases, J shed 2 bases, and the junction held 6 bases outside the gene matches. The V gene's germline CDR1 is SGHRS and CDR2 YFSETQ. The CDR3 sequence is CASSLVSSGTAYEQYF. As DNA, the CDR3 is TGCGCCAGCAGCTTGGTGTCTAGCGGGACAGCCTACGAGCAGTACTTC.

The chain employs TRBV29-1 and TRBJ2-7; D is uncertain. The CDR3 consists of 14 residues. Looked up from germline, CDR1 is SQVTM and CDR2 is ANQGSEA. V lost 1 base to trimming and J lost 6 bases, with 16 bases between them. Written as DNA, the CDR3 is TGCAGCGTTGAAGGGGCCCCGCTGTCAGGCGAGCAGTACTTC. Residues: CSVEGAPLSGEQYF.

This clone has just a few counts. The gene calls are TRBV7-9 and TRBJ1-1; 8 bases fit TRBD1. Trimming cost V 1 base and J 6 bases; bases outside gene matches: 1. This CDR3 spans 13 amino acids. Germline V gives CDR1 SEHNR, CDR2 FQNEAQ (reference sequence). DNA for the CDR3: TGTGCCAGCAGCTTAGAGGGACAGGCTGAAGCTTTCTTT. Translated: CASSLEGQAEAFF.

The rearrangement links TRBV6-1 to TRBJ1-2; D perhaps matches TRBD1 (6 bases). CDR1 MNHNS and CDR2 SASEGT come from the germline V gene. The CDR3 sequence is 13 residues long. Trimming left V 2 bases short and J 2 bases short, with 6 bases between. The CDR3 spells CASSEQGNYGYTF. CDR3 DNA sequence: TGTGCCAGCAGTGAACAGGGGAACTATGGCTACACCTTC.

As DNA, the CDR3 is TGTGCTAGTGGTCTCCCCCGGGGGTTGGGTTCTGGAAACACCATATATTTT. This translates into CASGLPRGLGSGNTIYF. V and J are TRBV12-5 and TRBJ1-3; D perhaps matches TRBD1 (5 bases). The germline gives CDR1 LGHNT, CDR2 FRNRAP. V lost 5 bases and J lost 1, with 18 bases in between. This CDR3 spans 17 amino acids.

The J gene is TRBJ1-1, the V gene TRBV5-1; a weak D match, TRBD1 (5 bases). Germline values: CDR1 SGHRS, CDR2 YFSETQ. The CDR3 is 16 residues long. V was shortened by 3 bases and J by 5 bases, with 20 bases between the two germline ends. CDR3 DNA sequence: TGCGCCAGCAGCTCGGGGGGTGGGGATAATTGGACTGAAGCTTTCTTT. Amino acid sequence: CASSSGGGDNWTEAFF.

The V call is TRBV15, the J call TRBJ1-3; weak D call: TRBD1 (6 bases). Trimming removed 1 base from V and 4 bases from J, with 8 bases in between. The CDR3 covers 14 residues. Germline CDR1 LNHNV, CDR2 YYDKDF (reference sequence). This CDR3 reads CATSRAQGGNTIYF. The CDR3 DNA is TGTGCCACCAGCAGAGCGCAGGGGGGAAACACCATATATTTT.

The V gene is TRBV21-1, the J gene TRBJ2-3; the D call in the table, TRBD1, was not verified against the DNA. TRBV21-1 is a pseudogene locus. The CDR3 runs 17 residues. Written as DNA, the CDR3 is TGTGCCAGCAGCAAAGGCCTTCTTGGACAGGGCACAGATACGCAGTATTTT. Translation: CASSKGLLGQGTDTQYF.

The chain links TRBV5-4 to TRBJ2-7, with D unresolved. Between the trimmed V and J ends, which lost 1 base and 2 bases, there was a span of 10 bases. This CDR3 spans 14 amino acids. The germline V gene has CDR1 SGHNT and CDR2 YYREEE (reference sequence). CDR3 in amino acids: CASSLRSSAYEQYF. The CDR3 bases are TGTGCCAGCAGCTTGAGAAGCTCGGCCTACGAGCAGTACTTC.

The chain carries TRBV7-8 and TRBJ1-2; 9 bases agree with TRBD1. Trimming took 5 bases from V and 5 from J; bases not matched to a gene: 12. Germline CDR1 reads SGHVS; CDR2 reads FQNEAQ. The CDR3 is 16 amino acids. CDR3 protein: CASSPQEWTGVYGYTF. For the CDR3, the DNA is TGTGCCAGCAGCCCGCAGGAGTGGACAGGGGTTTATGGCTACACCTTC.

The CDR3 nucleotides read TGTGCCAGCAGCCAATCGGGAGTTCAGCCCCAGCATTTT. Protein product: CASSQSGVQPQHF. This chain connects TRBV7-2 to TRBJ1-5; D gene ambiguous. Trimming cost V 5 bases and J 6 bases, with 11 bases left between them. The CDR3 loop spans 13 amino acids. Germline-derived CDR1 and CDR2 are SGHTA and FQGNSA.

V is TRBV4-1 and J is TRBJ1-2; TRBD1 is a possible D gene (5 bases). The germline V gene encodes CDR1 MGHRA and CDR2 YSYEKL. CDR3 length equals 12 residues. V was cut by 4 bases and J by 10 bases, with 13 bases left in between. The CDR3 loop is CASSPSGGDYTF. CDR3 bases: TGCGCCAGCAGCCCGAGTGGGGGTGACTACACCTTC.